The entry below gives a single T cell receptor beta chain sequence along with its context. What it recognizes is unknown. Assay used: immunoSEQ multiplex PCR; TCRdb lists only in-frame clones, some missing. This table holds tens of thousands of clones, approximately 64% found once. Germline V gene lookup returns CDR1 SGHRS and CDR2 YFSETQ. V was trimmed by 0 bases and J by 5 bases, leaving 13 bases between them. The CDR3 is made up of 15 amino acids. These data are taken from a study of vaccination effects on CD4 cells after COVID-19. ViraFEST assay sequencing came after antigen-specific CD4+ T cells were expanded with viral peptide pools. With around ten days of culture completed, CD4+ T cells were isolated. Either the mRNA-1273 or the BNT162b2 vaccine was given to participants as two doses. Around 2 million PBMC per well were cultured with around 9.1 IU/ml IL-2 and roughly 9.9 ug/ml peptides. On day 3 and again on day 7, half the medium was replaced with IL-2 medium.

Study-level results: Late after vaccination, infection- and vaccine-induced clones showed marked clonal contraction. Healthy vaccine recipients' vaccine-induced clones were almost all SARS-CoV-2 mono-reactive.

V and J are TRBV5-1 and TRBJ2-3; no reliable D call. This clonotype was sampled from a human donor who received a COVID-19 vaccine. The source was CD4+ T cells from PBMCs cultured with SARS-CoV-2 spike peptides, collected after COVID-19 vaccination. The CDR3 region is CASSLERPTEDTQYF. The CDR3 nucleotides are TGCGCCAGCAGCTTGGAACGGCCTACGGAAGATACGCAGTATTTT.